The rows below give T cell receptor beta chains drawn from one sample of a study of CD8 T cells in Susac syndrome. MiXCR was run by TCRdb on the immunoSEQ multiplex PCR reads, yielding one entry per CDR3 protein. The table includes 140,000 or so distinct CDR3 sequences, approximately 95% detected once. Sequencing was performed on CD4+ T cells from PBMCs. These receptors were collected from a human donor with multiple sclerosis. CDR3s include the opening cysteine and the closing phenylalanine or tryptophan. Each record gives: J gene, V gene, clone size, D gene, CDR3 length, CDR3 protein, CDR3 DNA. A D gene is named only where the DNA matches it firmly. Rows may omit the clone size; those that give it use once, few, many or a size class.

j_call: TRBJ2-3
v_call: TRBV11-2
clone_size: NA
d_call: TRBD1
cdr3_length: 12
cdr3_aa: CASSLGGTGQYF
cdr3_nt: TGTGCCAGCAGCTTAGGTGGGACAGGGCAGTATTTT

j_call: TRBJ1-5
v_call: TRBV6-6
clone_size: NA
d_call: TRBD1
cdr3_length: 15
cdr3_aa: CASSYGDRINQPQHF
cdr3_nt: TGTGCCAGCAGTTACGGGGACAGGATCAATCAGCCCCAGCATTTT

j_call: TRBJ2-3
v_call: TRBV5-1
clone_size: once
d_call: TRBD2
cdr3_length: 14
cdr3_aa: CASSGRTSADTQYF
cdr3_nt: TGCGCCAGCAGCGGACGGACTAGCGCAGATACGCAGTATTTT

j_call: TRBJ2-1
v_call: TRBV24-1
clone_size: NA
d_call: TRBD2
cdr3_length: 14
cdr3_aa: CATSSGRFTNEQFF
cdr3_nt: TGTGCCACCAGTAGCGGGAGGTTTACGAATGAGCAGTTCTTC

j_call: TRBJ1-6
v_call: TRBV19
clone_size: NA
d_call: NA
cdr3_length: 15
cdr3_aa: CASSSRSLGGSPLHF
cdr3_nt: TGTGCCAGTAGTAGTCGGTCATTAGGGGGTTCACCCCTCCACTTT

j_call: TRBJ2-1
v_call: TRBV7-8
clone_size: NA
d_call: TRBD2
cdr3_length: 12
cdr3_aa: CASSLVSGLAFF
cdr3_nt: TGTGCCAGCAGCTTAGTGTCGGGACTAGCCTTCTTC

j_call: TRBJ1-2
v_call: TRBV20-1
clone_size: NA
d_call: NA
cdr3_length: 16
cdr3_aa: CSAHPEGTPTVYGYTF
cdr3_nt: TGCAGTGCTCATCCCGAAGGTACCCCTACCGTCTATGGCTACACCTTC

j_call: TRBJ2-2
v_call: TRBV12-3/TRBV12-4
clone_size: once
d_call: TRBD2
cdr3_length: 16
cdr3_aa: CASSLRLALDTGELFF
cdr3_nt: TGTGCCAGCAGTTTAAGACTAGCATTAGACACCGGGGAGCTGTTTTTT

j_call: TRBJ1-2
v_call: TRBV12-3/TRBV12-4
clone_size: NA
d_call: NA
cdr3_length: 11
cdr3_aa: CASSLKDGYTF
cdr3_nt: TGTGCCAGCAGTTTAAAGGATGGCTACACCTTC

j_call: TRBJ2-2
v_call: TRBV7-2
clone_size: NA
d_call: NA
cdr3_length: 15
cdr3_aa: CASSLGVMSTGELFF
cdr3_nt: TGTGCCAGCAGCTTAGGAGTGATGAGCACCGGGGAGCTGTTTTTT

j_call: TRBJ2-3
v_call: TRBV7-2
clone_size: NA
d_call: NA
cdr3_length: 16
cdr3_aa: CASSLANRVATDTQYF
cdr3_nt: TGTGCCAGCAGCTTAGCTAACAGGGTAGCCACAGATACGCAGTATTTT

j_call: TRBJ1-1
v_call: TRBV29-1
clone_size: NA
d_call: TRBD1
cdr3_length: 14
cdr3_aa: CSVEIPGQGQAAFF
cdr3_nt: TGCAGCGTTGAAATCCCGGGACAGGGTCAGGCAGCTTTCTTT

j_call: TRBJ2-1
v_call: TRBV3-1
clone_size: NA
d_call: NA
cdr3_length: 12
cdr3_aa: CASSFNLKEQFF
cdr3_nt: TGTGCCAGCAGCTTTAACCTTAAGGAGCAGTTCTTC

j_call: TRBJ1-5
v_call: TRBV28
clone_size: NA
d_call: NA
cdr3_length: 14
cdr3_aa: CASRPGGTGQPQHF
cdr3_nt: TGTGCCAGCCGACCCGGAGGTACGGGTCAGCCCCAGCATTTT

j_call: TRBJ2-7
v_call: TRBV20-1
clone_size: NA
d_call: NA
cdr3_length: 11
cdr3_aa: CSASGSYEQYF
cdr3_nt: TGCAGTGCTAGCGGCTCATACGAGCAGTACTTC

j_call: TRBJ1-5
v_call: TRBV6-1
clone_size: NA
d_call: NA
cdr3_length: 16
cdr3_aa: CASSPEEGVRNQPQHF
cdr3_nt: TGTGCCAGCAGCCCCGAGGAGGGGGTCCGCAATCAGCCCCAGCATTTT

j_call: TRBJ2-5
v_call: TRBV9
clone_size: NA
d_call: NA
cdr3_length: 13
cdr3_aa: CASSEGREETQYF
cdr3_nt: TGTGCCAGCAGCGAGGGTCGCGAAGAGACCCAGTACTTC

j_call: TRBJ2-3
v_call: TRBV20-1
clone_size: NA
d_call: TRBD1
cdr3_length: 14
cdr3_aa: CSAPTGGRTDTQYF
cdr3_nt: TGCAGTGCGCCAACAGGGGGCCGCACAGATACGCAGTATTTT

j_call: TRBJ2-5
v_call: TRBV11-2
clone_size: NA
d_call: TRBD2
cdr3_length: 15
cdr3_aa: CASSNSGRAQETQYF
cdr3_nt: TGTGCCAGCAGCAACAGCGGGAGGGCTCAAGAGACCCAGTACTTC

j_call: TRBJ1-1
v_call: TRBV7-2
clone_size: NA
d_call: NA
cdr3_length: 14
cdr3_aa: CASSLGRAHGGAFF
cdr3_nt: TGTGCCAGCAGCTTAGGCAGGGCCCACGGAGGAGCTTTCTTT

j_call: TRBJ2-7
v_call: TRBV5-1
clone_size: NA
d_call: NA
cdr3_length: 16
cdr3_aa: CASSVDPGVSSYEQYF
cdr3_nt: TGCGCCAGCAGCGTCGACCCAGGGGTGAGCTCCTACGAGCAGTACTTC

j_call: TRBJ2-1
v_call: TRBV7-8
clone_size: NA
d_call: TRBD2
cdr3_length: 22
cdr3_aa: CASSLGRFAGLAAISSYNEQFF
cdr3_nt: TGTGCCAGCAGCTTAGGCCGATTCGCGGGACTAGCGGCCATCAGCTCCTACAATGAGCAGTTCTTC

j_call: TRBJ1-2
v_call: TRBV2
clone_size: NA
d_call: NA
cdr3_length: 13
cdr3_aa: CASRETANYGYTF
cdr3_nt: TGTGCCAGCAGGGAGACAGCTAACTATGGCTACACCTTC